This T cell receptor beta chain was retrieved from a study of OX40 agonist ivuxolimab in advanced cancers. Study as a whole: Across the patients, intravenous ivuxolimab was delivered every 2 weeks at 0.01 to 10 mg/kg.

Some clones are missing from TCRdb's copy, which holds only in-frame ones; the method was immunoSEQ multiplex PCR. The sample yields some 140,000 clones, just over 90% seen once. To note about this clone: No antigen is known for it.

Study-wide points: Averaging showed that CD8+ T cells had more expanded clones than CD4+ did.

The CDR3 consists of 15 residues. Germline V gene lookup returns CDR1 MGHRA and CDR2 YSYEKL. V was cut by 0 bases and J by 3 bases, with 10 bases left in between. The source was CD4+ or CD8+ T cells sorted from blood, collected in a trial of the OX40 agonist ivuxolimab. The TCR was taken from an adult with an advanced solid tumor such as melanoma, head and neck, liver or kidney cancer. The V call is TRBV4-1, the J call TRBJ2-3, with a possible D match to TRBD1 (5 bases). This CDR3 is CASSQDGAGTDTQYF. As DNA, the CDR3 is TGCGCCAGCAGCCAAGATGGGGCAGGGACAGATACGCAGTATTTT.